Sequencing of this TCR beta chain was carried out in a study of T cell responses to AZD1222 COVID-19 vaccine (dated by TCRdb to about 2021). Looking at the study overall: TCR sequencing was performed for some 250 trial participants, of whom about 200 were given two doses of AZD1222 and 26 were given two doses of MenACWY control vaccine. Trial participants were enrolled by age into 18-55, 56-69 and 70-plus year subgroups, with around 140, 26 and 57 TCR-sequenced participants respectively. Overall results and qualifications from the work: Participants were mostly white British and included more females than males, and it was suggested by the authors that clonal diversity may have been underestimated. In the small 56-69-year group, the increase in depth fell short of significance, most likely because of low power. Only five to seven AZD1222 recipients were SARS-CoV-2 seropositive at baseline, limiting conclusions about previously exposed vaccinees. CD4 TCRs associated with the vaccine covered the entire spike protein, and the dominant responses were in regions 160-218 and 743-854. Reportedly, almost half of the unique spike-specific TCRs recognized epitopes lying outside the regions that are mutated in the B.1.351 and B.1.1.7 variants. Because no samples from the day 14 peak response were available, repertoires could be characterized only after the peak T cell response. A significant rise in spike-specific TCR breadth and depth was observed after two AZD1222 doses relative to day 0 and relative to MenACWY recipients.

For this clone: The clone's antigen remains unknown. Qualities for individual bases were not recorded, and no much larger clone is one base off.

The CDR3 regions of human TCRbeta chains were analyzed by immunosequencing. Per the authors' processing: TCRs in the repertoires were matched against a reference library of SARS-CoV-2-specific TCRs that had been generated with the MIRA antigen-specificity platform. Breadth was defined as the fraction of unique TCRs that were SARS-CoV-2-associated. Depth was defined as the fraction of total T cells that were SARS-CoV-2-associated. Using the MIRA data, every spike-specific TCR was mapped to the spike region that the TCR reacted to and assigned to either a CD4 or a CD8 class. Log10-transformed breadth and depth values were compared by one-way ANOVA with Sidak's multiple comparisons tests. The table comes from immuneACCESS by way of TCRdb, which keeps in-frame sequences with V and J called. Part of the clones is missing from these tables; in studies checked, under half for an unresolved V gene and the rest for unknown reasons. V and J calls and clone size are as listed in that table; D and trimming were resolved from the DNA. Across this sample there are more than 95,000 clones, with 84% seen only once. The ten most abundant clones make up about 26% of the sample.

What this sample's time point label stands for: about 28 days (+/-7) after the second vaccine dose. AZD1222 recipients with second doses at about 4 weeks or about 12 weeks were pooled, because spike-specific TCR depth and breadth did not differ between schedules. Vaccinee samples came from UK trials COV001 and COV002, including a single-blind randomized controlled phase 2/3 trial of AZD1222 (ChAdOx1 nCoV-19) in healthy adults. For TCRbeta chain sequencing, PBMC samples from trial participants were taken at day 0 and at day 28 after the second dose. Looking up the germline V gene yields CDR1 SGHTA and CDR2 FQGNSA. From cysteine to phenylalanine, the CDR3 is 18 amino acids long. Only CDR3 DNA remains: 54 bases, in frame from the first base. For this chain, trimming is 7 bases at the V end and 1 base at the J end, and the number of junction bases without a gene match is 16.

The sample consisted of peripheral blood, taken 28 days after the second AZD1222 dose. The source is an adult who received the AZD1222 COVID-19 vaccine. The chain joins TRBV7-2 to TRBJ2-7; 10 bases in the middle match TRBD2. The sequence in DNA is TGTGCCAGCAAGGGGCCTAGCGGGGGATTTTACAGGTCCTACGAGCAGTACTTC. Its protein is CASKGPSGGFYRSYEQYF.